These 10 T cell receptor beta chains were sequenced from one sample in a study of cytomegalovirus exposure and HLA in healthy donors. PCR involved 60 Vbeta and 13 Jbeta primers. Here immunoSEQ multiplex PCR was the method, and the copy in TCRdb shows in-frame clones only, minus some. The sample includes tens of thousands of clones, 70% to 85% of them seen just once. Sequencing input: PBMCs. All receptors derive from a man between 18 and 35 years old in good health and CMV-seronegative.

The chain combines TRBV7-9 with TRBJ1-1, with 7 nucleotides matching TRBD1. The J segment lost 4 bases and the V segment lost 4 bases, leaving 3 bases of the junction unmatched. Germline assignment: CDR1 SEHNR and CDR2 FQNEAQ (reference sequence). CDR3 length equals 13 residues. For the CDR3, the DNA is TGTGCCAGCAGCTCTTCAGGGGGCACTGAAGCTTTCTTT. Translating gives CASSSSGGTEAFF.

This clone was counted once. V gene TRBV27 combines with J gene TRBJ1-5; weak D call: TRBD1 (6 bases). Deletions cut 4 bases from V and 2 bases from J, with 15 bases between. This CDR3 is built from 16 residues. Per germline, CDR1 MNHEY and CDR2 SMNVEV (reference sequence). CDR3 residues: CASSSLQGMGNQPQHF. CDR3 sequence (DNA): TGTGCCAGCAGTTCGTTACAGGGAATGGGCAATCAGCCCCAGCATTTT.

This sequence joins TRBV6-5 and TRBJ2-7; TRBD2 might be the D (5 bases). Germline CDR1 and CDR2: MNHEY and SVGAGI. This CDR3 comprises 15 residues. Trimming left V 2 bases short and J 2 bases short, with 13 bases between. CDR3 nucleotide sequence: TGTGCCAGCAGTTACAGAGGGTTCACGACCTACGAGCAGTACTTC. Its protein product is CASSYRGFTTYEQYF.

This chain uses TRBV15 with TRBJ1-1; tentative D call: TRBD1 (6 bases). V was pared by 3 bases and J by 1 base, with 24 bases between. The CDR3 has 19 amino acids. The germline V gene has CDR1 LNHNV and CDR2 YYDKDF (reference sequence). The DNA of the CDR3 is TGTGCCACCAGCAGCGAGACTCCCCCCTTGGGACATCCGAACACTGAAGCTTTCTTT. Translating gives CATSSETPPLGHPNTEAFF.

The chain has TRBV20-1 and TRBJ1-2, with no clear D. Germline V CDR1 and CDR2: DFQATT, SNEGSKA (reference sequence). The CDR3 consists of 11 residues. CDR3 nucleotide sequence: TGCAGGGCTGAGGTTAACTATGGCTACACCTTC. It encodes CRAEVNYGYTF.

The chain combines TRBV6-5 with TRBJ1-1, with a possible D match to TRBD1 (6 bases). The germline gives CDR1 MNHEY, CDR2 SVGAGI. The CDR3 consists of 14 residues. Trimming cost V 5 bases and J 4 bases, with 14 bases left between them. The CDR3 bases are TGTGCCAGCAGTCTAATAAGGGGGGGCACTGAAGCTTTCTTT. Encoded protein: CASSLIRGGTEAFF.

The chain joins TRBV11-3 to TRBJ2-7; D gene unclear. V was cut by 2 bases and J by 2 bases, with 10 bases left in between. CDR3 length equals 14 residues. Germline lookup yields CDR1 SGHNT and CDR2 YENEEA. CDR3 loop: CASSLNQLTYEQYF. The CDR3 region has the DNA TGTGCCAGCAGCTTAAATCAGTTAACCTACGAGCAGTACTTC.

Only one count was recorded for this clone. The rearrangement uses TRBV5-4 and TRBJ2-1, with 12 positions matching TRBD2. The germline V gene has CDR1 SGHNT and CDR2 YYREEE (reference sequence). The CDR3 runs 13 residues. The junction had 5 bases not matched to a gene; V was cut back by 4 bases and J by 12 bases. CDR3: CASSPGLAGLQFF. CDR3 bases: TGTGCCAGCAGCCCGGGACTAGCGGGCCTGCAGTTCTTC.

V usage is TRBV7-9 and J usage is TRBJ2-3; 8 bases align to TRBD1. The CDR3 has 16 amino acids. Germline CDR1 and CDR2: SEHNR and FQNEAQ (reference sequence). Losses at the gene ends were 5 bases for V and 1 base for J; bases not matched to a gene: 8. The CDR3 region is CASSPGQASGTDTQYF. CDR3 bases: TGTGCCAGCAGCCCGGGACAGGCCTCAGGCACAGATACGCAGTATTTT.

This clone showed up just a few times. This chain links TRBV2 with TRBJ1-5; 11 bases align to TRBD1. Germline V gene sequence: CDR1 SNHLY, CDR2 FYNNEI. The CDR3 covers 17 residues. Germline trimming cut 5 bases from V and 4 bases from J; bases unmatched to any gene: 10. CDR3: CASSKVRTGGDNQPQHF. The CDR3, as DNA: TGTGCCAGCAGTAAGGTCCGGACAGGGGGCGATAATCAGCCCCAGCATTTT.